This T cell receptor (beta chain) was obtained from a study of blood T cell repertoires in COVID-19. Study background: COVID-19 samples collected from the United States, Italy and Spain covered acute and convalescent phases.

Enrollees, about 18 to 95 years old, lived in 24 US areas. CDR3 size: 16 residues. The germline V gene encodes CDR1 SGHRS and CDR2 YFSETQ. V lost 5 bases, J lost 8 bases, and 19 bases stayed unmatched. Original processing methods: The authors estimated nucleated cell counts from reference gene primer amplification. Sequencing was performed with immunoSEQ multiplex PCR; in TCRdb, only in-frame clones are kept and a portion is missing. That table furnishes V, J and clone size, whereas the DNA furnished D and trimming. The repertoire includes around 300,000 clones, about 89% of them detected once, and 5.3% sits in the top ten.

The sequenced material came from PBMCs or T cells enriched from blood (not recorded which). This TCR was recovered from a woman aged 30 to 39 who had recovered from COVID-19. The J gene is TRBJ2-7, the V gene TRBV5-1; 7 bases match TRBD1. CDR3 sequence (DNA): TGCGCCAGCAGTCCGGACAGGCCGGGTGGGGGTCAGAAGCAGTACTTC. This translates into CASSPDRPGGGQKQYF.